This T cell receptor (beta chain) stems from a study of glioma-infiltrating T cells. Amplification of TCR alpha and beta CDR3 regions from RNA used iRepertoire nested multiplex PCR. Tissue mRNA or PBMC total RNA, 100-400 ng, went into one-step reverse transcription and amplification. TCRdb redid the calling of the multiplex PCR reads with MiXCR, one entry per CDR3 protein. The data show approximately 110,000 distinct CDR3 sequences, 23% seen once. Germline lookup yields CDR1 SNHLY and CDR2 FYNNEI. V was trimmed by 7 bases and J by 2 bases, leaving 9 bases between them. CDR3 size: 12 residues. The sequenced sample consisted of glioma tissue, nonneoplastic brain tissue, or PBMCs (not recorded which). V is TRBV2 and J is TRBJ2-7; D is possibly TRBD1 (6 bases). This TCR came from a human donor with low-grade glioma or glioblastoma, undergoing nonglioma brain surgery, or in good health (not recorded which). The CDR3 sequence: CASNAGAYEQYF. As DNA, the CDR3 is TGTGCCAGCAACGCAGGGGCCTACGAGCAGTACTTC.